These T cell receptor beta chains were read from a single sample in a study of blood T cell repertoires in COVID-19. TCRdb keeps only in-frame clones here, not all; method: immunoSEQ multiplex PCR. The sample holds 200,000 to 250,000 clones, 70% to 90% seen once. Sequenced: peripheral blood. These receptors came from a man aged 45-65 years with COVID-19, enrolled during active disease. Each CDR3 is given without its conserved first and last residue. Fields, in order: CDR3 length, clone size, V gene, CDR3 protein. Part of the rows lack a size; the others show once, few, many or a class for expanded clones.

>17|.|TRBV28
ASSAIASGGVTSYNEQF
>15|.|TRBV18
ASSPPIQGSTNTEAF
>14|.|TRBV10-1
ASSAYRDGLGYEQY
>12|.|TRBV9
ASSVEGAPLRAF
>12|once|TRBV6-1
ASSEIAKPNVLT
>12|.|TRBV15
ATKGQGWSDTQY
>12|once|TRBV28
ASRREVIGYGYT
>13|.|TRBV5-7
ASSPETGGGQPQH
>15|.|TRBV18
ASLRKKGVKDTGELF
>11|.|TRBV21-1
ASSKDYQETQY
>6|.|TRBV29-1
SLPGGF
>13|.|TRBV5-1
ASSLDLAGVNEQF
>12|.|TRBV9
ASSVSGQTYEQY
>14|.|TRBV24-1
ATSDGTSGSRDEQF
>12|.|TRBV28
ASRPLASNEKLF
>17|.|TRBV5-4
ASSLGPGLAGANTGELF
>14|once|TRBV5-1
ASSLEGPGQGTEAF
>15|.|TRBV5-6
ASSFLRTGLFTDTQY
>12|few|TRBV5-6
ASSLVSGAEKLF
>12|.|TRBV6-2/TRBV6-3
ASSYGGAPGEQF
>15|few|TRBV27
ASSLTGGPSGANVLT
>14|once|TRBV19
ASSPHKGQGTGEQF
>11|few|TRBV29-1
SAGTSGNNEQF
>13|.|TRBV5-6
ASSLAGLTNTEAF